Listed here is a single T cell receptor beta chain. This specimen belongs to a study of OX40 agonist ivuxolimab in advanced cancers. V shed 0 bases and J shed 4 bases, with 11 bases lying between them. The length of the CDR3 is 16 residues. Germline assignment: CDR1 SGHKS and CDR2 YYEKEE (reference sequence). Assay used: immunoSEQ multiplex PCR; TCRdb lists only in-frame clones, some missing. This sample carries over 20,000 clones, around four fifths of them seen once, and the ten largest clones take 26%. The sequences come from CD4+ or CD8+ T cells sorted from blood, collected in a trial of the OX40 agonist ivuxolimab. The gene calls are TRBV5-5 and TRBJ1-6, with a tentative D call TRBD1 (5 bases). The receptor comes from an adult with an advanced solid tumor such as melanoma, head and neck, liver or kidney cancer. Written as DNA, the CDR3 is TGTGCCAGCAGCTTGGGTCCACAGGCATATAATTCACCCCTCCACTTT. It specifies CASSLGPQAYNSPLHF.